Included here is one TCR beta chain sequence, with context. Its antigen is not identified. This sample stems from a study of graft-versus-host responses after intestinal transplantation. Study-wide context: All of the recipients had induction that used anti-thymocyte globulin, then tacrolimus and steroids for approximately 3 years.

The germline CDR1 and CDR2 sequences are SGHDT and YYEEEE. With V trimmed by 3 bases and J by 10 bases, 9 bases remained unmatched. The CDR3 has 14 amino acids. Using immunoSEQ multiplex PCR, the repertoire was profiled, and TCRdb retains in-frame clones only, with some absent. The table lists some 90,000 clones, just over 90% of them singletons. General study results and limits: Detection of GvH clones occurred in recipient marrow, and some had their first appearance in ileum or blood.

This clonotype originated in a human donor who received an intestinal transplant. Sequenced material: unstimulated CD8+ T cells sorted from spleen or lymph node cells, taken before intestinal transplant. This chain uses TRBV5-6 with TRBJ1-1, with 10 nucleotides matching TRBD1. The CDR3 here is CASSSGTGVFVAFF. The DNA for the CDR3 is TGTGCCAGCAGCTCCGGGACAGGGGTCTTTGTAGCTTTCTTT.